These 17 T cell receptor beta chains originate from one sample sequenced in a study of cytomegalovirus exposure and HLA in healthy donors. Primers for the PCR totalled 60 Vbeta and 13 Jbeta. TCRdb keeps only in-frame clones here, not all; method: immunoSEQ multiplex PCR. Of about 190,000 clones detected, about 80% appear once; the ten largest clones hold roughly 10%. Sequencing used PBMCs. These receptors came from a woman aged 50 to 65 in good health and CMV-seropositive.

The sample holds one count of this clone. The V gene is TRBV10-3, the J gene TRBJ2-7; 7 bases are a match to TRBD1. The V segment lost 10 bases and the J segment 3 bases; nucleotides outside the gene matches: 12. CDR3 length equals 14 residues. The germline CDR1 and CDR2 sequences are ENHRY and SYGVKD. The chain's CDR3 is CATSGTADFYEQYF. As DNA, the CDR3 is TGTGCCACCTCCGGGACAGCCGATTTCTACGAGCAGTACTTC.

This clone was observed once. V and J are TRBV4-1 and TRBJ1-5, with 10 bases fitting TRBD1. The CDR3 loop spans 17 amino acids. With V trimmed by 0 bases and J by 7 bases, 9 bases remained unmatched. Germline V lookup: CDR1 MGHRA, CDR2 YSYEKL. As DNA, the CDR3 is TGCGCCAGCAGCCAAGATACCGGGACAGGGGAACGCCAGCCCCAGCATTTT. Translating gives CASSQDTGTGERQPQHF.

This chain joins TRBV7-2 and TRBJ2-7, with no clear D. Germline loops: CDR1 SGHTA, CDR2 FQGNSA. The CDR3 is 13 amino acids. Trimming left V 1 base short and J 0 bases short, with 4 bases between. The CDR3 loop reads CASSLVSSYEQYF. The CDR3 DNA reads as TGTGCCAGCAGCTTAGTCAGCTCCTACGAGCAGTACTTC. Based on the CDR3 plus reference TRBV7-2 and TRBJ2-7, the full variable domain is GAGVSQSPSNKVTEKGKDVELRCDPISGHTALYWYRQSLGQGLEFLIYFQGNSAPDKSGLPSDRFSAERTGGSVSTLTIQRTQQEDSAVYLCASSLVSSYEQYFGPGTRLTVT.

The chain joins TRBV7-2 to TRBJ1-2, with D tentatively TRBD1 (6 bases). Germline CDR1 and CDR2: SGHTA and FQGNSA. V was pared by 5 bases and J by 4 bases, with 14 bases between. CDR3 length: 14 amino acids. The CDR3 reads CASSASPGVYGYTF. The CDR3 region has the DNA TGTGCCAGCAGCGCGAGCCCAGGGGTCTATGGCTACACCTTC.

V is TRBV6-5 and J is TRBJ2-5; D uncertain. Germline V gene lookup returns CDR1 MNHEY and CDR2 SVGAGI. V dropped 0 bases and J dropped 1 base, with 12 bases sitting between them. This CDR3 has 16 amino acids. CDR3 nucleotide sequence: TGTGCCAGCAGTTACTCGACTTCCAGCCCCCAAGAGACCCAGTACTTC. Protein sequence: CASSYSTSSPQETQYF.

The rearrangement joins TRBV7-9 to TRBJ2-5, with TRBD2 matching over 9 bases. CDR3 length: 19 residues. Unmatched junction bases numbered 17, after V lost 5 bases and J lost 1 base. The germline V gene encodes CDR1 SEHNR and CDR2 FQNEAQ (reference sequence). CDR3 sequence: CASSLPIGAGGPPQETQYF. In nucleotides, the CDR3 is TGTGCCAGCAGCCTCCCGATAGGGGCGGGGGGGCCTCCCCAAGAGACCCAGTACTTC.

CDR3 sequence (DNA): TGTGCCAGCAGTGAACCTCGGGGACAGGATCGATACGAGCAGTACTTC. Amino acid sequence: CASSEPRGQDRYEQYF. V gene TRBV2 combines with J gene TRBJ2-7, with 8 bases fitting TRBD1. The CDR3 contains 16 residues. J gave up 4 bases and V 2 bases, and 10 bases lay outside the gene matches. Germline V lookup: CDR1 SNHLY, CDR2 FYNNEI. Drawing the rest from reference TRBV2 and TRBJ2-7, the complete variable domain is EPEVTQTPSHQVTQMGQEVILRCVPISNHLYFYWYRQILGQKVEFLVSFYNNEISEKSEIFDDQFSVERPDGSNFTLKIRSTKLEDSAMYFCASSEPRGQDRYEQYFGPGTRLTVT.

This chain's CDR3 is CASSLGSPRTDTQYF. The CDR3 region has the DNA TGCGCCAGCAGCTTGGGTAGTCCCCGCACAGATACGCAGTATTTT. The J gene is TRBJ2-3, the V gene TRBV5-1, with unresolved D. Trimming stripped 0 bases from V and 1 base from J, with 9 bases between. The CDR3 is made up of 15 amino acids. CDR1 and CDR2 from the germline V gene are SGHRS and YFSETQ.

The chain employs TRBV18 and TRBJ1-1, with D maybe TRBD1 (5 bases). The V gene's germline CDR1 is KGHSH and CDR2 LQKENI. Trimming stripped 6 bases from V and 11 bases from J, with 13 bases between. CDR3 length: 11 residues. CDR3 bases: TGTGCCAGCTCGTCAGAGACAGACGCTTTCTTT. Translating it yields CASSSETDAFF. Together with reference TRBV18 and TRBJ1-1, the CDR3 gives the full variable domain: NAGVMQNPRHLVRRRGQEARLRCSPMKGHSHVYWYRQLPEEGLKFMVYLQKENIIDESGMPKERFSAEFPKEGPSILRIQQVVRGDSAAYFCASSSETDAFFGQGTRLTVV.

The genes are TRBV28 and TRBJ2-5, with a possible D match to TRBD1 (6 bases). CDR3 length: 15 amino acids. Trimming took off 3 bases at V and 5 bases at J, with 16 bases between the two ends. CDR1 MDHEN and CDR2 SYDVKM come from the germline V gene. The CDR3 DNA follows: TGTGCCAGCAGTTTCGCCAGGGGCCGCCGGGAGACCCAGTACTTC. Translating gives CASSFARGRRETQYF.

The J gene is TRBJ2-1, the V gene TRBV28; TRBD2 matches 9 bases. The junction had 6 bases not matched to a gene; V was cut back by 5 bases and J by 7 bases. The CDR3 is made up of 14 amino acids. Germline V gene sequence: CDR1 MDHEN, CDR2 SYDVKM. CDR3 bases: TGTGCCAGCAGTCCTCTAGCGGGGAAAAATGAGCAGTTCTTC. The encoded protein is CASSPLAGKNEQFF.

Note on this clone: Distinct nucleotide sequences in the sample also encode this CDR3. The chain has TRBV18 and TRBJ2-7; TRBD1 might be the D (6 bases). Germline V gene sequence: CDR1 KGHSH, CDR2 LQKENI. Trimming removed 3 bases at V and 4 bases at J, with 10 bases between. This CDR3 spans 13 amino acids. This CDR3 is CASSPPTGYEQYF. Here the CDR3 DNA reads TGTGCCAGCTCACCCCCGACAGGTTACGAGCAGTACTTC.

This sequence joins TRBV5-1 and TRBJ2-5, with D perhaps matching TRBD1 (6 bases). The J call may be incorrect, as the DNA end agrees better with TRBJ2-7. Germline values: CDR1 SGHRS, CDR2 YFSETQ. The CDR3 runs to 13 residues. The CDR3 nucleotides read TGCGCCAGTAAAAAAACAGGGAACTACGAGCAGTACTTC. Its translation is CASKKTGNYEQYF.

CDR3 bases: TGCGCCAGCAGTCCCGGGAGTTCCTACGAGCAGTACTTC. This translates into CASSPGSSYEQYF. This sequence joins TRBV4-3 and TRBJ2-7, with D possibly matching TRBD2 (6 bases). Germline V lookup: CDR1 LGHNA, CDR2 YSLEER. The CDR3 contains 13 residues. V was shortened by 6 bases and J by 1 base, with 10 bases between the two germline ends.

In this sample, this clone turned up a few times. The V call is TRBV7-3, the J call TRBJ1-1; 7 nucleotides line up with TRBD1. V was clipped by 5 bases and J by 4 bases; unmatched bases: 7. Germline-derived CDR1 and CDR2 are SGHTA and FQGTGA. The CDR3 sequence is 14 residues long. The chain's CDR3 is CASSRDRDGTEAFF. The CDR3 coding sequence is TGTGCCAGCAGCCGCGACAGGGATGGCACTGAAGCTTTCTTT.

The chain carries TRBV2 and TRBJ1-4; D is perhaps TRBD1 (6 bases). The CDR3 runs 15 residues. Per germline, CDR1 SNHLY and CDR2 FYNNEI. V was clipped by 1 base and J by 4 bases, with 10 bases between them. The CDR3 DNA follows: TGTGCCAGCAGTGAAGAGGCAGGGGATAATGAAAAACTGTTTTTT. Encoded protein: CASSEEAGDNEKLFF.

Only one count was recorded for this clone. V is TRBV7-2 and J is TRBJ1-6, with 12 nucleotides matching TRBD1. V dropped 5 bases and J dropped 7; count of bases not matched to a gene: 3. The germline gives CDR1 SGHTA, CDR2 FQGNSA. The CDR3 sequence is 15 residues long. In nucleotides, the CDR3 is TGTGCCAGCAGCCTGGGACAGGGGGCGAATTCACCCCTCCACTTT. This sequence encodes CASSLGQGANSPLHF. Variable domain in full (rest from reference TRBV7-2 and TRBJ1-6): GAGVSQSPSNKVTEKGKDVELRCDPISGHTALYWYRQSLGQGLEFLIYFQGNSAPDKSGLPSDRFSAERTGGSVSTLTIQRTQQEDSAVYLCASSLGQGANSPLHFGNGTRLTVT.